This paragraph covers one T cell receptor beta chain sequence. One end of the junction fails to match germline, which may point to a read error. This entry belongs to a study of blood T cell repertoires in COVID-19. The CDR3 covers 17 residues. CDR1 is LNHDA and CDR2 is SQIVND in the germline V gene (reference sequence). Data came from immunoSEQ multiplex PCR; TCRdb stores just in-frame clones and leaves some out. The sample includes 160,000 or so clones, less than 90% of them seen just once. Participants were aged about 18 to 89 years from around 24 US areas. The chain has TRBV19 and TRBJ2-6, with 7 bases fitting TRBD1. Specimen: PBMCs or T cells enriched from blood (not recorded which). The clonotype comes from a human donor with acute COVID-19. The donor label of this sample is uncertain. The CDR3 DNA sequence: TGTGCCAGTAGTTTAGATTCCAGGGGGTCGGGGGCCAACGTCCTGACTTTC. Its translation: CASSLDSRGSGANVLTF.